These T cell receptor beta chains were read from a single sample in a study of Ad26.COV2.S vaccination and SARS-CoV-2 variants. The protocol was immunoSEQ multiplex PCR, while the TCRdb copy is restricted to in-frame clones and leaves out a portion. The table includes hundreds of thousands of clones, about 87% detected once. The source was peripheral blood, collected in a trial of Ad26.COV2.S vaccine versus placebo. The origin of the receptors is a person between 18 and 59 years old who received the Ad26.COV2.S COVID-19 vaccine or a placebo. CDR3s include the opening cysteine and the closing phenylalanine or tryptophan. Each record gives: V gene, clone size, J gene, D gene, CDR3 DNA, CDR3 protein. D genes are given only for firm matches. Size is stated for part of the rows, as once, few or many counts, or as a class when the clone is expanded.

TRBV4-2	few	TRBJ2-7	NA	TGTGCCAGCAGCCAAGATCCAGCAGGAGCTTCCTACGAGCAGTACTTC	CASSQDPAGASYEQYF
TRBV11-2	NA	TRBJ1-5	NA	TGTGCCAGCAGCTCCCCCCGCGCTGACGGTGGGCTGACCCAGCATTTT	CASSSPRADGGLTQHF
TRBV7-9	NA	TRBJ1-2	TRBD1	TGTGCCAGCAGCTTTTCGGGACAGGGAAACTATGGCTACACCTTC	CASSFSGQGNYGYTF
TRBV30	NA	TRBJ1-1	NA	TGTGCCTGGAGCCGGGTGGGGGCGAACACTGAAGCTTTCTTT	CAWSRVGANTEAFF
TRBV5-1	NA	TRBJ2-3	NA	TGCGCCAGCAGCCCTTCTGGGCAGGCGCAGTATTTT	CASSPSGQAQYF
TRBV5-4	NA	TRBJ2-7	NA	TGTGCCAGCAGCGAGACCACTACGCGGTACGAGCAGTACTTC	CASSETTTRYEQYF
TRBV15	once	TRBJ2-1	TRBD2	TGTGCCACCAGCCGAGACGGGACTAGCGGGATAAATGAGCAGTTCTTC	CATSRDGTSGINEQFF
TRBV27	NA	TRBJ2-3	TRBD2	TGTGCCAGCAGTTCGGGACTAGCGCTAATCACAGATACGCAGTATTTT	CASSSGLALITDTQYF
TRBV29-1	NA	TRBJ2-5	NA	TGCAGCGTTGAGCCCCGGGGGGAGACCCAGTACTTC	CSVEPRGETQYF
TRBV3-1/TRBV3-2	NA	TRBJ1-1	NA	TGTGCCAGCAGCCAGCGAGCTGAAGCTTTCTTT	CASSQRAEAFF
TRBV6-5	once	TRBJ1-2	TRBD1	TGTGCCAGCAGTTACTCGAACAGGGGAACTGGCTACACCTTC	CASSYSNRGTGYTF
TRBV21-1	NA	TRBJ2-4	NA	TGTGCCAGCAGCAAAGCATTCAGCCTTCTAGCCAAAAACATTCAGTACTTC	CASSKAFSLLAKNIQYF
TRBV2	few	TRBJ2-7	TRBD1	TGTGCCAGCAAGAAGGGGGCGGCCTACGAGCAGTACTTC	CASKKGAAYEQYF
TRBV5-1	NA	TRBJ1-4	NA	TGCGCCAGCAGCACCGACAGTTCTAATGAAAAACTGTTTTTT	CASSTDSSNEKLFF
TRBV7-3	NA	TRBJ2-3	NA	TGTGCCAGCAGCTTCAATCCAGATACGCAGTATTTT	CASSFNPDTQYF
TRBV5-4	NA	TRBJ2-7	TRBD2	TGTGCCAGCAGCGGATGGGGAGGGAACGAGCAGTACTTC	CASSGWGGNEQYF
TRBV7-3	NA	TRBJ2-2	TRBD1	TGTGCCAGCAGCCCCTGGACAGGCACAGGCGGGGAGCTGTTTTTT	CASSPWTGTGGELFF
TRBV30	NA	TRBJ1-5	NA	TGTGCCTGGAACGGGCAGCTTAGCAATCAGCCCCAGCATTTT	CAWNGQLSNQPQHF
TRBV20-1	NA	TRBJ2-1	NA	TGCAGTGCTCCAAATGAGCAGTTCTTC	CSAPNEQFF
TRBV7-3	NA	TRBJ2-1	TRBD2	TGTGCCAGCAGACCGGGACTAGCGGGAGGCTCTTACAATGAGCAGTTCTTC	CASRPGLAGGSYNEQFF
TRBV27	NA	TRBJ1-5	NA	TGTGCCAGCAGTTTAGCCGGGAAGGAGACCCAGCATTTT	CASSLAGKETQHF
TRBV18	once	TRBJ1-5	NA	TGTGCCAGCTCACCAGGGGGGAGCAATCAGCCCCAGCATTTT	CASSPGGSNQPQHF
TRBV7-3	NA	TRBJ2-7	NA	TGTGCCAGCAACTCGGGGCCGTGGGATTACGAGCAGTACTTC	CASNSGPWDYEQYF
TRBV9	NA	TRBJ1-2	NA	TGTGCCAGCAGCGTAGCAGGTCTTGGTGACTACACCTTC	CASSVAGLGDYTF
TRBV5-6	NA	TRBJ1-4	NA	TGTGCCAGCAGCTTTGAACTTGGTGAAAAACTGTTTTTT	CASSFELGEKLFF
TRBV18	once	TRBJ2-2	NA	TGTGCCAGCTCCTTGACAGATAACACCGGGGAGCTGTTTTTT	CASSLTDNTGELFF
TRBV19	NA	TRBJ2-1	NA	TGTGCCACTACTCTTGAGTTTCCTTTTTACAATGAGCAGTTCTTC	CATTLEFPFYNEQFF
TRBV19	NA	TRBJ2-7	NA	TGTGCCACCAGGGTCCGGGACGGGACCTACGAGCAGTACTTC	CATRVRDGTYEQYF
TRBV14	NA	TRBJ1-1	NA	TGTGCCAGCAGCCAAGAACCCACAGGGATCACTGAAGCTTTCTTT	CASSQEPTGITEAFF
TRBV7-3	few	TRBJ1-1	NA	TGTGCCAGCAGCGCCTTAGGGGGGAACACTGAAGCTTTCTTT	CASSALGGNTEAFF
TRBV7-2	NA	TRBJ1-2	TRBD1	TGTGCCAGCAGCACCCGACAGGGACCTACGGGGAGCTATGGCTACACCTTC	CASSTRQGPTGSYGYTF
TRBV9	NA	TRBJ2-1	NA	TGTGCCAGCAGCGGGGACGTAATAGGGAATGAGCAGTTCTTC	CASSGDVIGNEQFF
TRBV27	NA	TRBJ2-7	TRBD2	TGTGCCAGCAGTTTCACTAGCGGGAGCAGATACGAGCAGTACTTC	CASSFTSGSRYEQYF
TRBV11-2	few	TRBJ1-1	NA	TGTGCCAGCAGCCACCCTGGGGGTGAAGCTTTCTTT	CASSHPGGEAFF
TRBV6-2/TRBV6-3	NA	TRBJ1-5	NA	TGTGCCAGCAGTAACACCGTGACGAGACCAAGCAATCAGCCCCAGCATTTT	CASSNTVTRPSNQPQHF
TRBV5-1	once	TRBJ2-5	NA	TGCGCCAGCAGCTTGGCCTCGGGGGACGGAGAGACCCAGTACTTC	CASSLASGDGETQYF
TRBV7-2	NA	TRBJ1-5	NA	TGTGCCAGCAGCTTAGACGGTAGGGGTCAGCCCCAGCATTTT	CASSLDGRGQPQHF
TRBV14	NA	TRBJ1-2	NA	TGTGCCAGCAGCCAAGTTGCCGACAGCGGTATAGGCTACACCTTC	CASSQVADSGIGYTF
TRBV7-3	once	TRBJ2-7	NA	TGTGCCAGCAGCTTAAGGGGAAACGAGCAGTACTTC	CASSLRGNEQYF
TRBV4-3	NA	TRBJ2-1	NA	TGCGCCAGCAGCCAAGGGGGAAATGAGCAGTTCTTC	CASSQGGNEQFF
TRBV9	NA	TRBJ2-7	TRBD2	TGTGCCAGCAGCGTAATAGCGGGAGGGCCCTACGAGCAGTACTTC	CASSVIAGGPYEQYF
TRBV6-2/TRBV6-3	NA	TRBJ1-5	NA	TGTGCCAGCAGCCCCGGGGGGTTGAGCAATCAGCCCCAGCATTTT	CASSPGGLSNQPQHF
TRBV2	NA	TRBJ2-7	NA	TGTGCCAGCAGTGAAGCTCTGTTGGCGATCCTGTACTTC	CASSEALLAILYF
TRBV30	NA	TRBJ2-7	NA	TGTGCCTGGAGTCCCGCCGACTGGGGAGGCGAGCAGTACTTC	CAWSPADWGGEQYF
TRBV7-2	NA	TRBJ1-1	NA	TGTGCCAGCAGCCCTTGGGAGAACACTGAAGCTTTCTTT	CASSPWENTEAFF
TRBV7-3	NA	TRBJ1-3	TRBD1	TGTGCCAGCAGCTCTAACAGGGGGCCGAGCTCTGGAAACACCATATATTTT	CASSSNRGPSSGNTIYF
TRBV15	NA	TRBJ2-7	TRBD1	TGTGCCACCAGCAGATTTTGGGACAGGGTGGGAGACGAGCAGTACTTC	CATSRFWDRVGDEQYF
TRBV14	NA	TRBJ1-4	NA	TGTGCCAGCAGCCCCCCCGGAGGGGGGACTAATGAAAAACTGTTTTTT	CASSPPGGGTNEKLFF
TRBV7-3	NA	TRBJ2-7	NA	TGTGCCAGCAGCCGTTGGGGTACAGGGTTTAGCGAGCAGTACTTC	CASSRWGTGFSEQYF
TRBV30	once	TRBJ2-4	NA	TGTGCCTGGAGTGGGACGTACAGGAAGAAAAACATTCAGTACTTC	CAWSGTYRKKNIQYF
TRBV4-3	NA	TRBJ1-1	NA	TGCGCCAGCAGCCAAGGGGCCCGAACGAACACTGAAGCTTTCTTT	CASSQGARTNTEAFF
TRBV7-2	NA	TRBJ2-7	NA	TGTGCCAGCAGCTTAGTTGGCACTCGTCTCTACGAGCAGTACTTC	CASSLVGTRLYEQYF
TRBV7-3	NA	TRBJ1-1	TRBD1	TGTGCCAGCAGCTTTTGGCTTACCGGGACAGGGGATGAATACATGAACACTGAAGCTTTCTTT	CASSFWLTGTGDEYMNTEAFF
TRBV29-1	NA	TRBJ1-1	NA	TGCAGCGTGGAAACGACAAGGAACGGTATAGGGCGGGCTTTCTTT	CSVETTRNGIGRAFF